In its sample, the clone carrying this TCR beta chain was seen a few times. Per the original methods: Estimation of nucleated cell counts relied on the amplification of reference gene primers. Only in-frame clones appear in the TCRdb table, and some are missing; sequencing was by immunoSEQ multiplex PCR. V and J calls and clone size are given by that table; D and trimming were obtained from the DNA. This table holds 100,000 or so clones, roughly 81% found once. The germline CDR1 and CDR2 sequences are DFQATT and SNEGSKA (reference sequence). The V gene lost 3 bases and the J gene lost 6 bases, with 11 bases spanning the gap. The CDR3 covers 12 residues. These data are taken from a study of blood T cell repertoires in COVID-19. Study as a whole: Acute and convalescent COVID-19 specimens originated in the United States, Italy and Spain. T cells, B-cell-depleted T cells, or PBMCs supplied cDNA or gDNA.

What was sequenced was peripheral blood. V is TRBV20-1 and J is TRBJ1-2, with a weak D call TRBD1 (6 bases). This clonotype was sampled from a man aged 35-49 years with active or convalescent COVID-19. The CDR3 here is CSASGDTNGYTF. The DNA of the CDR3 is TGCAGTGCTAGTGGGGACACCAATGGCTACACCTTC.